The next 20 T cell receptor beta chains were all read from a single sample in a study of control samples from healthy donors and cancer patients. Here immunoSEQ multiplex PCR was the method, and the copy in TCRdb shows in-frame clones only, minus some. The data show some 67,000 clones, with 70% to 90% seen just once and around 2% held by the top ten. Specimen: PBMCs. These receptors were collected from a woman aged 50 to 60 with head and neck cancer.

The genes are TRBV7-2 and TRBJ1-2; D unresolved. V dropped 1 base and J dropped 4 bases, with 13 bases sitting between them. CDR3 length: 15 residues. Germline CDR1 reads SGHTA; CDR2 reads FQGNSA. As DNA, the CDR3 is TGTGCCAGCAGCTTAGAACCGGGTTACGGCTATGGCTACACCTTC. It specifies CASSLEPGYGYGYTF. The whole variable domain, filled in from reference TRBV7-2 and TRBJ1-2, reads GAGVSQSPSNKVTEKGKDVELRCDPISGHTALYWYRQSLGQGLEFLIYFQGNSAPDKSGLPSDRFSAERTGGSVSTLTIQRTQQEDSAVYLCASSLEPGYGYGYTFGSGTRLTVV.

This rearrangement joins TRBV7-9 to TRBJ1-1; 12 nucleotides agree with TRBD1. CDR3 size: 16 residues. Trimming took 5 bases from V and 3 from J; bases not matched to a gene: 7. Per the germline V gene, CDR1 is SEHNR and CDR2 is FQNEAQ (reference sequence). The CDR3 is CASSTPGQGADTEAFF. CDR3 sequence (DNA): TGTGCCAGCAGCACACCGGGACAGGGGGCAGACACTGAAGCTTTCTTT.

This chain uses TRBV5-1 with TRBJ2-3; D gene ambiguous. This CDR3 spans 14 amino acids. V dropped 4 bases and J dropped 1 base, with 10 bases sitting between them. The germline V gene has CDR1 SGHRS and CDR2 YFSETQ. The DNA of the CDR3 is TGCGCCAGCAGCCGTTGGGGTGGCACAGATACGCAGTATTTT. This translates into CASSRWGGTDTQYF.

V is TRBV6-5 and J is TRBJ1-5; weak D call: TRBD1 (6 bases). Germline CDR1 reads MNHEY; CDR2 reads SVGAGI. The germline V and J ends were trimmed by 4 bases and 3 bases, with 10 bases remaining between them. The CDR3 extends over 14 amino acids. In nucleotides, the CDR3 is TGTGCCAGCAGTTCCGACAGGTACAATCAGCCCCAGCATTTT. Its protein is CASSSDRYNQPQHF.

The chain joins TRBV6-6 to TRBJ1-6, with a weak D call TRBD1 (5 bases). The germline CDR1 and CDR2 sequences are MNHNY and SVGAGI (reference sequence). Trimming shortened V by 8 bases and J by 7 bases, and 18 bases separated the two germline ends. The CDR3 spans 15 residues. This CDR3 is CASFMGLPGNSPLHF. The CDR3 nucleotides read TGTGCCAGCTTTATGGGACTCCCGGGAAATTCACCCCTCCACTTT.

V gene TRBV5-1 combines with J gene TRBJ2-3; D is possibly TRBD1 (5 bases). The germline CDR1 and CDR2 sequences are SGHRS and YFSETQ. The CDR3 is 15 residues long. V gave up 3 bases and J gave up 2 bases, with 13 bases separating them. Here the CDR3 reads CASSSGFSHTDTQYF. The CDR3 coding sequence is TGCGCCAGCAGCTCAGGGTTCTCACACACAGATACGCAGTATTTT.

CDR3 amino acids: CASSFNRQGATTNEKLFF. As DNA, the CDR3 is TGTGCCAGCAGCTTCAATCGACAGGGGGCGACAACTAATGAAAAACTGTTTTTT. V is TRBV7-2 and J is TRBJ1-4; 10 nucleotides align to TRBD1. The trim removed 3 bases at V and 0 bases at J, leaving 7 bases unmatched. The CDR3 consists of 18 residues. Germline V gives CDR1 SGHTA, CDR2 FQGNSA.

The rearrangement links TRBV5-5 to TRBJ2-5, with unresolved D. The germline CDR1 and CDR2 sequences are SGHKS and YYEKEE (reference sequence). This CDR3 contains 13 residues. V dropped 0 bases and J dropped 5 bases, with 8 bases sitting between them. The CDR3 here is CASSLGPGETQYF. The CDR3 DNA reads TGTGCCAGCAGCTTGGGACCTGGGGAGACCCAGTACTTC.

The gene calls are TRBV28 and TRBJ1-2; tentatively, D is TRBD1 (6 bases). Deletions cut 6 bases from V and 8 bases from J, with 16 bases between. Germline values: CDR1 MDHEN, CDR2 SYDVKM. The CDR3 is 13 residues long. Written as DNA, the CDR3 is TGTGCCAGCAGACCAGACAGGTTTCAAGGCTACACCTTC. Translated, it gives CASRPDRFQGYTF.

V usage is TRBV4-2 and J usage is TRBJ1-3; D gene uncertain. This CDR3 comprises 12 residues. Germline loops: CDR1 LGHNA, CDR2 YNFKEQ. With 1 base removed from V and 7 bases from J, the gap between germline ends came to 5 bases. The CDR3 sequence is CASSQVPNTIYF. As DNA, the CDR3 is TGTGCCAGCAGCCAAGTTCCGAACACCATATATTTT.

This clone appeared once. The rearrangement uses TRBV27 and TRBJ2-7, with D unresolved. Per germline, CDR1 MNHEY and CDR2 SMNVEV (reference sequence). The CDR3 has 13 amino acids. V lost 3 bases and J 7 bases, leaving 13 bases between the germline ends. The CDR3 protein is CASSFSLWSEQYF. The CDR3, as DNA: TGTGCCAGCAGTTTTTCCCTTTGGAGTGAGCAGTACTTC.

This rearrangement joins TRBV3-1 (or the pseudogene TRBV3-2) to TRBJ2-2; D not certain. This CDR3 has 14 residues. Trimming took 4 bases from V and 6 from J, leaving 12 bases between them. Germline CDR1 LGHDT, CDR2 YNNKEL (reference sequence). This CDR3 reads CASSRASVPGELFF. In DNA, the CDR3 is TGTGCCAGCAGCCGCGCCTCGGTTCCCGGGGAGCTGTTTTTT.

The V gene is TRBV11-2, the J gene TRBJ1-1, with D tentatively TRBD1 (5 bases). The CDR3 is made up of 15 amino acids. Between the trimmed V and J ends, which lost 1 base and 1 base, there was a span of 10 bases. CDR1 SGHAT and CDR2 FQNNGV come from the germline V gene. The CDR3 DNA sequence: TGTGCCAGCAGCTTAGGTCGTGGGGGGAACACTGAAGCTTTCTTT. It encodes CASSLGRGGNTEAFF.

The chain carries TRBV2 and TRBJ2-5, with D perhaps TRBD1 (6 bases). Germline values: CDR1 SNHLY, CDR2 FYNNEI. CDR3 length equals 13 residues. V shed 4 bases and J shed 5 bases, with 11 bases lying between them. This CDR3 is CASSAGTRETQYF. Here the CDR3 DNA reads TGTGCCAGCAGTGCAGGGACACGGGAGACCCAGTACTTC.

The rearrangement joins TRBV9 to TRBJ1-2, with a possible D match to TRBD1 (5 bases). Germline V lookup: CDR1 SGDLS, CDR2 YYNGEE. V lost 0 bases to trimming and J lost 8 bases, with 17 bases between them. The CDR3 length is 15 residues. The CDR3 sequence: CASSVGGGRAGGYTF. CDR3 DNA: TGTGCCAGCAGCGTAGGGGGTGGCAGGGCAGGAGGCTACACCTTC.

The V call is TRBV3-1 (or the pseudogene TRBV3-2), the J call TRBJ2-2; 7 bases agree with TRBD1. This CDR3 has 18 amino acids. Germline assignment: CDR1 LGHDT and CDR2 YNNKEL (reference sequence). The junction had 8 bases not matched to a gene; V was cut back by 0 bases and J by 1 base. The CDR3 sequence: CASSQDLPGGRNTGELFF. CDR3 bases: TGTGCCAGCAGCCAAGATCTCCCAGGGGGAAGGAACACCGGGGAGCTGTTTTTT.

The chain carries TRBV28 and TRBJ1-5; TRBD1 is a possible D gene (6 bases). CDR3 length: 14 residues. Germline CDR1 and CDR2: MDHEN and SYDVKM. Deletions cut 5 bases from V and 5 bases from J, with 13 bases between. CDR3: CASSPQGFYQPQHF. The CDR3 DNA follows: TGTGCCAGCAGTCCACAGGGTTTTTATCAGCCCCAGCATTTT.

The CDR3 here is CASSPGTGGLNGYTF. The CDR3, as DNA: TGTGCCAGCAGCCCCGGGACAGGGGGCTTAAATGGCTACACCTTC. The chain is built from TRBV6-4 and TRBJ1-2, with TRBD1 identical over 12 bases. The J segment lost 6 bases and the V segment lost 6 bases, leaving 8 bases of the junction unmatched. The germline V gene has CDR1 MRHNA and CDR2 SNTAGT. This CDR3 spans 15 amino acids.

CDR3 sequence (DNA): TGTGCCAGCAGCGTGACAGGGGGCGCCTTTACTGATTCACCCCTCCACTTT. This encodes CASSVTGGAFTDSPLHF. The rearrangement links TRBV11-3 to TRBJ1-6; 10 nucleotides match TRBD1. Germline CDR1 is SGHNT and CDR2 is YENEEA. The ends lost 5 bases at V and 8 bases at J; junction bases unmatched: 12. This CDR3 has 17 residues.

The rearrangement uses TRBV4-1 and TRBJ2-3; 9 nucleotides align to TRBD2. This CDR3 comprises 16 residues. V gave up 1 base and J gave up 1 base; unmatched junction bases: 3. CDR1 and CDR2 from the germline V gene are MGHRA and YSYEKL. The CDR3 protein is CASSQGLAGGTDTQYF. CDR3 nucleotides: TGCGCCAGCAGCCAAGGATTAGCGGGGGGCACAGATACGCAGTATTTT.